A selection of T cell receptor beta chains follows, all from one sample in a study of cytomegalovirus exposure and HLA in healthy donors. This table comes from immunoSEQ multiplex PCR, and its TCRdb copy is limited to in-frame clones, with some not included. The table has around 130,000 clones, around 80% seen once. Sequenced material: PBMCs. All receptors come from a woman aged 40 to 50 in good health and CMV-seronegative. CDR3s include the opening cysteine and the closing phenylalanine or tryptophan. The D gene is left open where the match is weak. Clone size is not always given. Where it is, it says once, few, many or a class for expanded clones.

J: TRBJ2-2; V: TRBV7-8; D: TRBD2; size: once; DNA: TGTGCCAGCAGCTTAGTCTCTAGCGGGATCCCCGGGGAGCTGTTTTTT; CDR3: CASSLVSSGIPGELFF
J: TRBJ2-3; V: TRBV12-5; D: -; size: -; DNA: TGTGCTAGTGGTTCCCCCCCTTGGGGCGGAGACACAGATACGCAGTATTTT; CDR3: CASGSPPWGGDTDTQYF
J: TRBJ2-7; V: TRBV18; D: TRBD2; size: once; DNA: TGTGCCAGCTCACCACCGTTAGCGGGAGCGAGGAACGAGCAGTACTTC; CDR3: CASSPPLAGARNEQYF
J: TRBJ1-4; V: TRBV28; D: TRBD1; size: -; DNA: TGTGCCAGCAGCCCCGGACAGGGGGCTTGGGATGAAAAACTGTTTTTT; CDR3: CASSPGQGAWDEKLFF
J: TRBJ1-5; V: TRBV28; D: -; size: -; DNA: TGTGCCAGCAGCCTCGAACGCGGGGATCAGCCCCAGCATTTT; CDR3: CASSLERGDQPQHF
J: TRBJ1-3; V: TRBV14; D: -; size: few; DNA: TGTGCCAGCAGCCACGGGGGAACGAGCTCTGGAAACACCATATATTTT; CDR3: CASSHGGTSSGNTIYF
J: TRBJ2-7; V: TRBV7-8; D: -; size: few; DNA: TGTGCCAGCAGCCTCCTGAGTGGTTCCTCCTACGAGCAGTACTTC; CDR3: CASSLLSGSSYEQYF
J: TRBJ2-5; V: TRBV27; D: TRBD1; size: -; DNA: TGTGCCAGCAGTTCGACAGGGTCTTACGGGGAGACCCAGTACTTC; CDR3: CASSSTGSYGETQYF
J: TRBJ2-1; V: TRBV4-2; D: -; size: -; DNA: TGTGCCAGCAGCCAAAAAACCGCCCGCGTTGGGCCTAATGAGCAGTTCTTC; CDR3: CASSQKTARVGPNEQFF
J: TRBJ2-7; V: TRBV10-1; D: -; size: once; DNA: TGCGCCAGCAGTGTGCGGGACTTTAGAAGCGAGCAGTACTTC; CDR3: CASSVRDFRSEQYF
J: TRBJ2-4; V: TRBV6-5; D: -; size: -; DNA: TGTGCCAGCAGTTACTCGCCCCGTGGCGCCAAAAACATTCAGTACTTC; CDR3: CASSYSPRGAKNIQYF
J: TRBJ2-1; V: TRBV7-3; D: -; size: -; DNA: TGTGCCAGCAGCCCCGGGACTTTTTCCGATGAGCAGTTCTTC; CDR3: CASSPGTFSDEQFF
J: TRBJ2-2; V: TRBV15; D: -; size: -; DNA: TGTGCCACCAGCAGATATAGCGGGAACACCGGGGAGCTGTTTTTT; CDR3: CATSRYSGNTGELFF
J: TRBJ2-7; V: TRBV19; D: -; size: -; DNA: TGTGCCAGTAGTATGGCAGGCCGGGGGGAGCAGTACTTC; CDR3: CASSMAGRGEQYF
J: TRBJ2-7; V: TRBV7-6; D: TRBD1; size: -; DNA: TGTGCCAGCAGCTTAGGGTTTGTGGGACAGGGTATATCCTACGAGCAGTACTTC; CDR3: CASSLGFVGQGISYEQYF
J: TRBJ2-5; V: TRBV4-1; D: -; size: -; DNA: TGCGCCAGCAGCCCTAACGTGGACTCGCAAGAGACCCAGTACTTC; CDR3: CASSPNVDSQETQYF
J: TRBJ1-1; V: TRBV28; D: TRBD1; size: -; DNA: TGTGCCAGCAGTTTACCTAAGGGACAGGGTAACACTGAAGCTTTCTTT; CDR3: CASSLPKGQGNTEAFF
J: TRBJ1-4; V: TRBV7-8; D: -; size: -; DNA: TGTGCCAGCAGCCCCGCGCCCGGGAGTACTAATGAAAAACTGTTTTTT; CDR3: CASSPAPGSTNEKLFF
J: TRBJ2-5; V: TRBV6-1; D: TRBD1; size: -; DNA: TGTGCCAGCAGAGAAAATACAGGGGTCGAGACCCAGTACTTC; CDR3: CASRENTGVETQYF
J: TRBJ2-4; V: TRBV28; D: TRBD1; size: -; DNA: TGTGCCAGCAGTTTTCCAGGGGGCGCAAACATTCAGTACTTC; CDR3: CASSFPGGANIQYF
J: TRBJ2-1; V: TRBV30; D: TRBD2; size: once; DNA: TGTGCCTGGAGTCGCGGGGGGGGGTCTGGTGAGCAGTTCTTC; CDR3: CAWSRGGGSGEQFF
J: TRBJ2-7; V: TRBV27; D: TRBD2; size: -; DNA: TGTGCCAGCAGTTTTTTAACTAGCGGGGTCCACGAGCAGTACTTC; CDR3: CASSFLTSGVHEQYF
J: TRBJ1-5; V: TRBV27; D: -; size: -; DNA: TGTGCCAGCAGTTTATATTACGATTTAGGAGCCAATCAGCCCCAGCATTTT; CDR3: CASSLYYDLGANQPQHF
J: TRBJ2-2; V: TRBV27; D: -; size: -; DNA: TGTGCCAGCAGTCCACTCACCGGGGAGCTGTTTTTT; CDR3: CASSPLTGELFF
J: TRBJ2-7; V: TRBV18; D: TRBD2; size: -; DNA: TGTGCCAGCTCACCAGTGGCGGGGGGGGACTACGAGCAGTACTTC; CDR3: CASSPVAGGDYEQYF
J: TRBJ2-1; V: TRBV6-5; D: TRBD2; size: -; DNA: TGTGCCAGCAGTTACCTAGCGGGAGGGTTCAATGAGCAGTTCTTC; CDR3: CASSYLAGGFNEQFF
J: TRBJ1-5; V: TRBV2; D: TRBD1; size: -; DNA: TGTGCCAGCAGGGCTCCCGACAGGGCTTATAGCAATCAGCCCCAGCATTTT; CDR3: CASRAPDRAYSNQPQHF
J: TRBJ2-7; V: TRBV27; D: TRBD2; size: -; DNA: TGTGCCAGCAGTCCTGGCGGGGGGCTAAGCTACGAGCAGTACTTC; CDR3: CASSPGGGLSYEQYF
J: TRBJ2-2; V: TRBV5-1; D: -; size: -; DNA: TGCGCCAGCAGCTGGTTAACGGGGAACACCGGGGAGCTGTTTTTT; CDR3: CASSWLTGNTGELFF
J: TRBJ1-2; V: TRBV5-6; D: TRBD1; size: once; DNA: TGTGCCAGCAGTCCTGCAGGGGGTAGAGGCTACACCTTC; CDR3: CASSPAGGRGYTF
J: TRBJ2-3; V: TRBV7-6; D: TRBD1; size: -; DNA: TGTGCCAGCAGCTTCGGACAGGCCTACACAGATACGCAGTATTTT; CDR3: CASSFGQAYTDTQYF
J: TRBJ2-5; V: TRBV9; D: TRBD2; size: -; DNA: TGTGCCAGCAGCTCGCGTCCCCTAGCGGGGCCTCAAGGGACCCAGTACTTC; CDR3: CASSSRPLAGPQGTQYF
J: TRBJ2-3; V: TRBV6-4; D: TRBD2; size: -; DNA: TGTGCCAGCAGTGAATGGGCGGGGGGAGTCGCAGATACGCAGTATTTT; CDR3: CASSEWAGGVADTQYF
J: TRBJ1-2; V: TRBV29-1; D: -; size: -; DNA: TGCAGCGGTGGGACACCCGTCTATGGCTACACCTTC; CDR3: CSGGTPVYGYTF
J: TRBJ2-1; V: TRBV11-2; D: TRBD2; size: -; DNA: TGTGCCAGCAGCCCCAAGGCTAGCGGGGGGGCCGGACAGTTCTTC; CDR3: CASSPKASGGAGQFF
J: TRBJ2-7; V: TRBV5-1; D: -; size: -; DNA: TGCGCCAGCAGCCCCCCGGCTAGCGTTTCCTACGAGCAGTACTTC; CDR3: CASSPPASVSYEQYF
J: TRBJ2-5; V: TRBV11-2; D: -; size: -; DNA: TGTGCCAGCAGGGAGAGTAGTTGGGAAGAGACCCAGTACTTC; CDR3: CASRESSWEETQYF
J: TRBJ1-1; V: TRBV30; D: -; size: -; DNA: TGTGCCTGGAGTCGTCAGGGCGAAGCTTTCTTT; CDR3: CAWSRQGEAFF
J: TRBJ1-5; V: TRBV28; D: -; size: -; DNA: TGTGCCATCAATTCTAATTTGGGCAATCAGCCCCAGCATTTT; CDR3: CAINSNLGNQPQHF
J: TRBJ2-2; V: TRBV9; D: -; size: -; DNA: TGTGCCAGCAGCGTATTATCCGGGGAGCTGTTTTTT; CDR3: CASSVLSGELFF
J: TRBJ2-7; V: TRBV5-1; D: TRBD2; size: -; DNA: TGCGCCAGCAGCTTGGCCACTAGCGGGGGGGCAAGCTCCTACGAGCAGTACTTC; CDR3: CASSLATSGGASSYEQYF
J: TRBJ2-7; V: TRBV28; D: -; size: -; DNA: TGTGCCAGCAGTCCTCTAGTCGAGCAGTACTTC; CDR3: CASSPLVEQYF
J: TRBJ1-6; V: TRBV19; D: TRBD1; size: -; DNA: TGTGCCAGTAGTTGGACAGGGGGTCCCGATTCACCCCTCCACTTT; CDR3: CASSWTGGPDSPLHF
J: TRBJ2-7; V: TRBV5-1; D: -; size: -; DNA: TGCGCCAGCAGCAAGCCCCTAACGGGCGAGCAGTACTTC; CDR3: CASSKPLTGEQYF
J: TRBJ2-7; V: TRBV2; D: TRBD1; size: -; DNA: TGTGCCAGCAGTGGTGACAGGGGAGCCTACGAGCAGTACTTC; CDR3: CASSGDRGAYEQYF
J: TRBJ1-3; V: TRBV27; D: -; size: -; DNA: TGTGCCAGCAGTTTATCGTTCGGTGCGGGAAACACCATATATTTT; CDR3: CASSLSFGAGNTIYF
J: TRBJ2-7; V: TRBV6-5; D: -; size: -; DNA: TGTGCCAGCAGTTCCTTACAGGGTAGGTCCGAGCAGTACTTC; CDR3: CASSSLQGRSEQYF
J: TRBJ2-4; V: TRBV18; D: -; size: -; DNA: TGTGCCAGCTCACCTCAGACAGGACCTGTCCTAAACATTCAGTACTTC; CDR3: CASSPQTGPVLNIQYF
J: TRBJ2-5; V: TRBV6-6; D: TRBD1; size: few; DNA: TGTGCCAGCAGTTCGCCTTCGGACAGGGTGGAACAGACCCAGTACTTC; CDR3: CASSSPSDRVEQTQYF
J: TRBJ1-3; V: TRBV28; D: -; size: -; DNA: TGTGCCAGCAGTTTATCGGCGGGGGCAGTTGGAAACACCATATATTTT; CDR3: CASSLSAGAVGNTIYF
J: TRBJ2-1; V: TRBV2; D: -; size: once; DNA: TGTGCCAGCAGTGACGCAGGGTGGAATGAGCAGTTCTTC; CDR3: CASSDAGWNEQFF
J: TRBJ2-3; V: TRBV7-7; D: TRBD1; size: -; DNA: TGTGCCAGCAGTCCACGTCAGGGGGCCGATACGCAGTATTTT; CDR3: CASSPRQGADTQYF
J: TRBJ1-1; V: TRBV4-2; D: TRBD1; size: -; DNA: TGTGCCAGCAGCCCCGGAATAGGGACAGGGTTGATGAACACTGAAGCTTTCTTT; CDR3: CASSPGIGTGLMNTEAFF
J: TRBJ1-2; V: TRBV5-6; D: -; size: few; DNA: TGTGCCAGCAAAGCTCTGGCGGAGGGCGCCTACACCTTC; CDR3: CASKALAEGAYTF
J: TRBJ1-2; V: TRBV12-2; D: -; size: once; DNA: TGTGCAAGTCGGCCTCGACAGGGGGCGTGTAACTATGGCTACACCTTC; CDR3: CASRPRQGACNYGYTF
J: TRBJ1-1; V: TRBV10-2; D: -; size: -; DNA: TGCGCCAGCAGTGCCTACAGAACGGACAGAACTGAAGCTTTCTTT; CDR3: CASSAYRTDRTEAFF
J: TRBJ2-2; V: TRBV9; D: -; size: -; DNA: TGTGCCAGCAGCAAACAGGAGGGTCTAGGCACCGGGGAGCTGTTTTTT; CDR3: CASSKQEGLGTGELFF
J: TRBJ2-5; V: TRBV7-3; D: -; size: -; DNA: TGTGCCAGCAGCCTGGGACTTGGGGAGACCCAGTACTTC; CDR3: CASSLGLGETQYF
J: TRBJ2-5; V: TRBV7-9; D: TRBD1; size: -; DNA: TGTGCCAGCAGCGGGGACAGGGGGCGACAAGGGACCCAGTACTTC; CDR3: CASSGDRGRQGTQYF